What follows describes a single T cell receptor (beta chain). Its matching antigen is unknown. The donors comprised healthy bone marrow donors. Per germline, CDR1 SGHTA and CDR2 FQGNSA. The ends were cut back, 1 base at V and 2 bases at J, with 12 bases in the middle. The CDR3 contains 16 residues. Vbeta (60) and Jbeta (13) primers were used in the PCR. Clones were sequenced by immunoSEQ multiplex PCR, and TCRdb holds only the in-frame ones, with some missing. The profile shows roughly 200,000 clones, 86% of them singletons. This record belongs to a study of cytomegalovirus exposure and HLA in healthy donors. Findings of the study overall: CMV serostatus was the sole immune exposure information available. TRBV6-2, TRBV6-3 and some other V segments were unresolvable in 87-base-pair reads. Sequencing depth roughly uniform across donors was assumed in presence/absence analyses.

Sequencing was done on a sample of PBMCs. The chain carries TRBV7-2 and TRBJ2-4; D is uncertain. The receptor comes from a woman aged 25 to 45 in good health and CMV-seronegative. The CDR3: CASSLDLGWPKNIQYF. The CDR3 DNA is TGTGCCAGCAGCTTAGACTTGGGCTGGCCCAAAAACATTCAGTACTTC. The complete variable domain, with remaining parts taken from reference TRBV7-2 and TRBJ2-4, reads GAGVSQSPSNKVTEKGKDVELRCDPISGHTALYWYRQSLGQGLEFLIYFQGNSAPDKSGLPSDRFSAERTGGSVSTLTIQRTQQEDSAVYLCASSLDLGWPKNIQYFGAGTRLSVL.